The present T cell receptor beta chain was sequenced within a study of blood T cell repertoires in COVID-19. For the study at large: Collection of acute and convalescent COVID-19 samples took place in the United States, Italy and Spain. Sample material is recorded as cDNA or gDNA derived from T cells, B-cell-depleted T cells, or PBMCs.

The authors' processing: By means of reference gene primer amplification, nucleated cell counts were estimated. Produced via immunoSEQ multiplex PCR; TCRdb's table is partial and in-frame only. Clonal size and the V and J genes are those of that table, whereas D and trimming came from the DNA. The sample lists some 220,000 clones; 80% were seen once. Trimming removed 2 bases from V and 2 bases from J, with 12 bases in between. This CDR3 is 15 amino acids long. Per germline, CDR1 SGHTA and CDR2 FQGNSA. The sequencing sample was made of peripheral blood. This sequence originates from a woman in her sixties or seventies with acute or convalescent COVID-19. This sequence joins TRBV7-2 and TRBJ2-5; D gene unclear. The CDR3 protein is CASSLIEATQETQYF. The CDR3 nucleotides are TGTGCCAGCAGCTTAATTGAGGCAACGCAAGAGACCCAGTACTTC. Full variable domain (remainder filled in from reference TRBV7-2 and TRBJ2-5): GAGVSQSPSNKVTEKGKDVELRCDPISGHTALYWYRQSLGQGLEFLIYFQGNSAPDKSGLPSDRFSAERTGGSVSTLTIQRTQQEDSAVYLCASSLIEATQETQYFGPGTRLLVL.